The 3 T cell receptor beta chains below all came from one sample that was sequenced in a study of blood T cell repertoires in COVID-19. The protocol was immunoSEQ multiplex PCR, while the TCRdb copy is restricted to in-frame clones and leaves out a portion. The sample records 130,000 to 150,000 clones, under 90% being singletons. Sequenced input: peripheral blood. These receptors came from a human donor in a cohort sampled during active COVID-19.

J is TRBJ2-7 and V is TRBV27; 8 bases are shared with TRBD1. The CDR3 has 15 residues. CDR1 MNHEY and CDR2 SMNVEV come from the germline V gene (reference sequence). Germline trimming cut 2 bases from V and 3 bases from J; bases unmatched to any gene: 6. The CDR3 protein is CASSLPDRVGYEQYF. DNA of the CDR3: TGTGCCAGCAGTTTACCGGACAGGGTTGGCTACGAGCAGTACTTC.

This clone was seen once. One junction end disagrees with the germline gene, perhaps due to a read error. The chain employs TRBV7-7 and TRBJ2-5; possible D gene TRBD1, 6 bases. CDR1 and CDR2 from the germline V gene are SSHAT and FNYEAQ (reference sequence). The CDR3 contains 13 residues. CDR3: CASSSTGSGTQYF. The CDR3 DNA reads TGTGCTAGCAGCTCGACAGGATCTGGGACCCAGTACTTC.

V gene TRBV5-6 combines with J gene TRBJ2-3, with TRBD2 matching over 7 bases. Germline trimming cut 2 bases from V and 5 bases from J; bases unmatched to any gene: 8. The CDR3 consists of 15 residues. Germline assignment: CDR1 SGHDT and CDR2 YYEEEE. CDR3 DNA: TGTGCCAGCAGCTTCGCTAGCGGTTGGGTAGATACGCAGTATTTT. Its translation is CASSFASGWVDTQYF.